A single sample gave rise to the 31 T cell receptor beta chains below, sequenced in a study of CD8 T cells in ankylosing spondylitis. Study observations and caveats: A TCR beta motif made of several highly homologous variants seemed typical of ankylosing spondylitis blood.

Their antigen targets remain unknown. MiXCR, run by TCRdb on the 5' RACE reads, gives a single entry per CDR3 protein. The data hold under 950,000 distinct CDR3 sequences, with roughly 20% observed a single time. Sequencing was carried out using blood, either unsorted or a sorted T cell fraction (not recorded which). Receptors were obtained from a male donor with ankylosing spondylitis.

This clonotype was counted many times. The rearrangement joins TRBV5-1 to TRBJ2-3; D is unclear. Between the trimmed V and J ends, which lost 2 bases and 6 bases, there was a span of 7 bases. CDR1 SGHRS and CDR2 YFSETQ come from the germline V gene. CDR3 length: 12 residues. The CDR3 spells CASSFRPDTQYF. In DNA, the CDR3 is TGCGCCAGCAGCTTCCGCCCGGATACGCAGTATTTT.

The chain is built from TRBV5-1 and TRBJ1-4; 9 nucleotides line up with TRBD1. The germline gives CDR1 SGHRS, CDR2 YFSETQ. Losses at the gene ends were 4 bases for V and 3 bases for J; bases not matched to a gene: 13. This CDR3 has 18 residues. The CDR3 protein is CASSTGQGSYSPNEKLFF. The CDR3 nucleotides read TGCGCCAGCAGCACGGGACAGGGATCCTATAGCCCTAATGAAAAACTGTTTTTT.

This clonotype was found a few times. V usage is TRBV10-3 and J usage is TRBJ2-5; D possibly corresponds to TRBD1 (6 bases). Germline V gene sequence: CDR1 ENHRY, CDR2 SYGVKD. V was trimmed by 0 bases and J by 7 bases, leaving 24 bases between them. The CDR3 is 18 residues long. The CDR3 DNA reads as TGTGCCATCAGTGAGTCGCCCCCCGGGCAGCCGGTACAGGGGACCCAGTACTTC. Its protein product is CAISESPPGQPVQGTQYF.

The CDR3 sequence is CASSQDVGSGNEQFF. In nucleotides, the CDR3 is TGCGCCAGCAGCCAAGATGTGGGATCAGGTAATGAGCAGTTCTTC. The V and J genes are TRBV4-3 and TRBJ2-1; D is unclear. Trimming removed 0 bases from V and 7 bases from J, with 13 bases in between. Looked up from germline, CDR1 is LGHNA and CDR2 is YSLEER. There are 15 residues in the CDR3.

The chain uses TRBV24-1 and TRBJ2-1; 7 bases map to TRBD1. V lost 3 bases and J lost 9; bases outside the gene matches: 10. The CDR3 has 15 residues. Germline lookup yields CDR1 KGHDR and CDR2 SFDVKD. The CDR3 loop is CATSDRVGGVSEQFF. The CDR3 DNA sequence: TGTGCCACCAGTGATCGGGTAGGGGGCGTTTCTGAGCAGTTCTTC.

Many counts were recorded for this clonotype. The V call is TRBV20-1, the J call TRBJ2-7, with 7 bases that match TRBD1. J gave up 7 bases and V 6 bases, and 15 bases lay outside the gene matches. CDR1 is DFQATT, CDR2 SNEGSKA, per germline (reference sequence). This CDR3 comprises 14 residues. The CDR3 nucleotides read TGCAGTGCCAAGGCCCTTGGACAGGACAAAGAGCAGTACTTC. This gives the protein CSAKALGQDKEQYF.

This sequence joins TRBV5-1 and TRBJ2-7; 9 bases agree with TRBD1. Germline V gene sequence: CDR1 SGHRS, CDR2 YFSETQ. The CDR3 length is 15 residues. V lost 5 bases, J lost 4 bases, and 10 bases stayed unmatched. The CDR3 region is CASRTGTGILYEQYF. As DNA, the CDR3 is TGCGCCAGCAGAACCGGGACAGGGATTTTATACGAGCAGTACTTC.

The rearrangement links TRBV12-3 or TRBV12-4 to TRBJ2-2; unclear D gene. Trimming removed 3 bases from V and 6 bases from J, with 14 bases in between. The CDR3 runs 15 residues. The CDR3 DNA follows: TGTGCCAGCAGTTTTGGTCCCTTGCAAGCCGGGGAGCTGTTTTTT. It encodes CASSFGPLQAGELFF.

This clonotype came up a few times. The V call is TRBV10-3, the J call TRBJ2-1, with 12 bases fitting TRBD2. With V trimmed by 10 bases and J by 4 bases, 17 bases remained unmatched. Germline values: CDR1 ENHRY, CDR2 SYGVKD. This CDR3 is built from 18 residues. DNA for the CDR3: TGTGCCACAGCGGGCCCGGCTAGCGGGGGGGCCCGGTACAATGAGCAGTTCTTC. Translation: CATAGPASGGARYNEQFF.

This clonotype was found many times. This sequence joins TRBV10-2 and TRBJ2-3; D may be TRBD1 or TRBD2 (6 bases each). Germline loops: CDR1 WSHSY, CDR2 SAAADI. This CDR3 is built from 16 residues. V gave up 1 base and J gave up 6 bases, with 17 bases separating them. The CDR3, as DNA: TGCGCCAGCAGTGAGTACCCCCGACTAGGGGGGGATACGCAGTATTTT. Its translation is CASSEYPRLGGDTQYF.

The rearrangement links TRBV7-8 to TRBJ2-1; 13 nucleotides agree with TRBD2. With V trimmed by 3 bases and J by 4 bases, 6 bases remained unmatched. CDR3 size: 17 residues. Germline V gives CDR1 SGHVS, CDR2 FQNEAQ. CDR3 sequence (DNA): TGTGCCAGCAGCTTTACTAGCGGGAGGGCCTTGTACAATGAGCAGTTCTTC. The encoded protein is CASSFTSGRALYNEQFF.

The chain carries TRBV5-1 and TRBJ1-5, with TRBD1 matching 7 bases. This CDR3 has 15 amino acids. CDR1 and CDR2 (germline): SGHRS, YFSETQ. J was trimmed by 2 bases and V by 2 bases; bases with no gene match: 4. Here the CDR3 reads CASSLGDSGNQPQHF. CDR3 sequence (DNA): TGCGCCAGCAGCTTAGGGGACAGTGGCAATCAGCCCCAGCATTTT.

This clonotype was counted many times. J is TRBJ2-5 and V is TRBV12-3 or TRBV12-4; 7 bases are shared with TRBD2. This CDR3 has 20 amino acids. Losses at the gene ends were 3 bases for V and 5 bases for J; bases not matched to a gene: 24. The CDR3 loop reads CASSFLRDYPLPILSETQYF. The CDR3 region has the DNA TGTGCCAGCAGTTTTCTTCGGGACTACCCACTTCCCATTTTATCGGAGACCCAGTACTTC.

The chain has TRBV5-6 and TRBJ2-5; D possibly corresponds to TRBD1 (6 bases). Germline loops: CDR1 SGHDT, CDR2 YYEEEE. Trimming removed 4 bases from V and 2 bases from J, with 12 bases in between. The CDR3 contains 14 residues. The CDR3 sequence: CASSAGTSQETQYF. CDR3 in DNA: TGTGCCAGCAGCGCAGGGACAAGTCAAGAGACCCAGTACTTC. Looking up the rest from reference TRBV5-6 and TRBJ2-5 gives the full variable domain: DAGVTQSPTHLIKTRGQQVTLRCSPKSGHDTVSWYQQALGQGPQFIFQYYEEEERQRGNFPDRFSGHQFPNYSSELNVNALLLGDSALYLCASSAGTSQETQYFGPGTRLLVL.

The sample holds a few counts of this clonotype. The chain carries TRBV28 and TRBJ2-1, with D possibly TRBD2 on 6 matching bases. The CDR3 contains 16 residues. Germline V gene lookup returns CDR1 MDHEN and CDR2 SYDVKM. V lost 1 base and J lost 8, with 18 bases in between. CDR3 in DNA: TGTGCCAGCAGTTTATTTTCGGGAGCGGGTCACGATGAGCAGTTCTTC. The encoded protein is CASSLFSGAGHDEQFF.

This clonotype was counted a few times. V gene TRBV28 combines with J gene TRBJ2-5; the D gene is possibly TRBD1 (6 bases). The CDR3 has 16 amino acids. Trimming cost V 5 bases and J 5 bases, with 21 bases left between them. CDR1 and CDR2 from the germline V gene are MDHEN and SYDVKM. The CDR3 protein is CASSPRQGSRKETQYF. The CDR3 DNA is TGTGCCAGCAGTCCGCGGCAGGGGAGTCGAAAGGAGACCCAGTACTTC.

This clonotype was recorded a few times. The rearrangement links TRBV9 to TRBJ2-1; 8 bases line up with TRBD1. Losses at the gene ends were 0 bases for V and 9 bases for J; bases not matched to a gene: 8. Germline V gene data show CDR1 as SGDLS and CDR2 as YYNGEE. The length of the CDR3 is 15 residues. CDR3 coding DNA: TGTGCCAGCAGCGTAGTAGGACAGGGTAAGGGTGAGCAGTTCTTC. Its translation: CASSVVGQGKGEQFF.

The J gene is TRBJ1-4, the V gene TRBV7-6, with a weak D call TRBD1 (6 bases). CDR1 SGHVS and CDR2 FNYEAQ come from the germline V gene. Trimming removed 4 bases from V and 8 bases from J, with 20 bases in between. The CDR3 loop spans 16 amino acids. The CDR3 bases are TGTGCCAGCAGCTCGCCCACGGGGGCCGGCCGGGAAAAACTGTTTTTT. Translation gives CASSSPTGAGREKLFF. The full variable domain, its missing parts supplied by reference TRBV7-6 and TRBJ1-4, is GAGVSQSPRYKVTKRGQDVALRCDPISGHVSLYWYRQALGQGPEFLTYFNYEAQQDKSGLPNDRFSAERPEGSISTLTIQRTEQRDSAMYRCASSSPTGAGREKLFFGSGTQLSVL.

V is TRBV7-2 and J is TRBJ1-2; D call uncertain. The CDR3 length is 14 residues. Trimming took 5 bases from V and 4 from J, leaving 14 bases between them. Germline loops: CDR1 SGHTA, CDR2 FQGNSA. CDR3 region: CASSRTDLVYGYTF. The CDR3 DNA reads as TGTGCCAGCAGCCGCACCGACCTGGTCTATGGCTACACCTTC.

This clonotype turned up a few times. This rearrangement joins TRBV15 to TRBJ2-2; 8 positions match TRBD2. V was clipped by 8 bases and J by 4 bases; unmatched bases: 9. CDR3 length equals 15 residues. Looked up from germline, CDR1 is LNHNV and CDR2 is YYDKDF (reference sequence). CDR3 loop: CATAPTGTSTGELFF. The CDR3 bases are TGTGCCACCGCACCCACCGGGACTAGCACCGGGGAGCTGTTTTTT.

This clonotype was observed a handful of times. The J gene is TRBJ2-7, the V gene TRBV12-3 or TRBV12-4; 10 bases agree with TRBD1. The CDR3 covers 14 residues. With V trimmed by 8 bases and J by 2 bases, 6 bases remained unmatched. Here the CDR3 DNA reads TGTGCCAGCGGGACAGGGGAGGTCCCCTACGAGCAGTACTTC. It is translated as CASGTGEVPYEQYF.

The rearrangement joins TRBV5-1 to TRBJ1-2; D uncertain. This CDR3 has 14 amino acids. In germline, CDR1 is SGHRS, CDR2 YFSETQ. The V gene lost 0 bases and the J gene lost 3 bases, with 9 bases spanning the gap. This chain's CDR3 is CASSLGQVDYGYTF. The DNA for the CDR3 is TGCGCCAGCAGCTTGGGGCAGGTTGACTATGGCTACACCTTC.

This chain links TRBV15 with TRBJ2-1, with 9 bases fitting TRBD2. Germline V CDR1 and CDR2: LNHNV, YYDKDF (reference sequence). V lost 3 bases and J lost 5; bases outside the gene matches: 11. This CDR3 is 17 amino acids long. The CDR3 spells CATSRARGASGNNEQFF. CDR3 nucleotides: TGTGCCACCAGCAGGGCTCGGGGGGCTAGCGGGAACAATGAGCAGTTCTTC.

This clonotype has more than one count but fewer than ten. V gene TRBV28 combines with J gene TRBJ2-1, with D hard to call. The V and J ends lost 5 bases and 0 bases respectively, with 5 bases between them. CDR3 length: 13 residues. The germline V gene has CDR1 MDHEN and CDR2 SYDVKM. CDR3 DNA sequence: TGTGCCAGCAGTAAAGGCTCCTACAATGAGCAGTTCTTC. Its protein is CASSKGSYNEQFF.

The chain recombines TRBV7-9 with TRBJ2-1; tentative D call: TRBD1 (5 bases). CDR1 SEHNR and CDR2 FQNEAQ come from the germline V gene (reference sequence). The CDR3 is 15 amino acids. V was clipped by 7 bases and J by 10 bases, with 23 bases between them. The CDR3 DNA follows: TGTGCCAGCACCCCGGCGTTGGGGCCCACCGGGGAGCAGTTCTTC. Translated, it gives CASTPALGPTGEQFF.

The rearrangement uses TRBV7-8 and TRBJ1-5; 7 bases map to TRBD1. CDR1 and CDR2 from the germline V gene are SGHVS and FQNEAQ. This CDR3 is built from 16 residues. V lost 6 bases and J lost 3; bases outside the gene matches: 11. CDR3 residues: CASRPAGDSLNQPQHF. The CDR3 DNA reads as TGTGCCAGCAGGCCGGCAGGGGACAGCCTCAATCAGCCCCAGCATTTT.

This clonotype was detected ten times or more. This chain links TRBV7-9 with TRBJ2-1; 11 nucleotides align to TRBD2. CDR3 size: 15 residues. Germline-derived CDR1 and CDR2 are SEHNR and FQNEAQ (reference sequence). With 7 bases clipped from V and 4 bases from J, the junction kept 6 bases outside the gene matches. CDR3 in amino acids: CASTTGTSGYNEQFF. CDR3 DNA sequence: TGTGCCAGCACCACCGGGACTAGCGGTTACAATGAGCAGTTCTTC.

This clonotype occurred a few times. The V call is TRBV6-1, the J call TRBJ2-2; D call uncertain. CDR3 length equals 14 residues. Germline V gene sequence: CDR1 MNHNS, CDR2 SASEGT. The V end was cut by 8 bases, the J end by 1 base, with 11 bases between. DNA for the CDR3: TGTGCCAGCTTCAGTAGAAGGAACACCGGGGAGCTGTTTTTT. Translating it yields CASFSRRNTGELFF.

This clonotype was found a few times. The rearrangement links TRBV5-1 to TRBJ2-1; 8 positions match TRBD2. With V trimmed by 0 bases and J by 0 bases, 2 bases remained unmatched. CDR3 size: 16 residues. Germline V gives CDR1 SGHRS, CDR2 YFSETQ. CDR3 sequence: CASSLVSGNSYNEQFF. The DNA for the CDR3 is TGCGCCAGCAGCTTGGTTAGCGGGAACTCCTACAATGAGCAGTTCTTC.

The count of this clonotype is one. CDR3 protein: CSAKVGFSTDTQYF. CDR3 bases: TGCAGTGCTAAGGTGGGCTTTAGCACAGATACGCAGTATTTT. The rearrangement links TRBV20-1 to TRBJ2-3; no clear D gene. With 4 bases removed from V and 0 bases from J, the gap between germline ends came to 11 bases. This CDR3 spans 14 amino acids. The germline V gene has CDR1 DFQATT and CDR2 SNEGSKA (reference sequence).

V is TRBV12-3 or TRBV12-4 and J is TRBJ2-7, with 7 nucleotides matching TRBD1. V dropped 3 bases and J dropped 0; count of bases not matched to a gene: 5. The CDR3 totals 15 residues. The CDR3 sequence is CASSFDRVGSYEQYF. CDR3 nucleotide sequence: TGTGCCAGCAGTTTTGACAGGGTTGGCTCCTACGAGCAGTACTTC.